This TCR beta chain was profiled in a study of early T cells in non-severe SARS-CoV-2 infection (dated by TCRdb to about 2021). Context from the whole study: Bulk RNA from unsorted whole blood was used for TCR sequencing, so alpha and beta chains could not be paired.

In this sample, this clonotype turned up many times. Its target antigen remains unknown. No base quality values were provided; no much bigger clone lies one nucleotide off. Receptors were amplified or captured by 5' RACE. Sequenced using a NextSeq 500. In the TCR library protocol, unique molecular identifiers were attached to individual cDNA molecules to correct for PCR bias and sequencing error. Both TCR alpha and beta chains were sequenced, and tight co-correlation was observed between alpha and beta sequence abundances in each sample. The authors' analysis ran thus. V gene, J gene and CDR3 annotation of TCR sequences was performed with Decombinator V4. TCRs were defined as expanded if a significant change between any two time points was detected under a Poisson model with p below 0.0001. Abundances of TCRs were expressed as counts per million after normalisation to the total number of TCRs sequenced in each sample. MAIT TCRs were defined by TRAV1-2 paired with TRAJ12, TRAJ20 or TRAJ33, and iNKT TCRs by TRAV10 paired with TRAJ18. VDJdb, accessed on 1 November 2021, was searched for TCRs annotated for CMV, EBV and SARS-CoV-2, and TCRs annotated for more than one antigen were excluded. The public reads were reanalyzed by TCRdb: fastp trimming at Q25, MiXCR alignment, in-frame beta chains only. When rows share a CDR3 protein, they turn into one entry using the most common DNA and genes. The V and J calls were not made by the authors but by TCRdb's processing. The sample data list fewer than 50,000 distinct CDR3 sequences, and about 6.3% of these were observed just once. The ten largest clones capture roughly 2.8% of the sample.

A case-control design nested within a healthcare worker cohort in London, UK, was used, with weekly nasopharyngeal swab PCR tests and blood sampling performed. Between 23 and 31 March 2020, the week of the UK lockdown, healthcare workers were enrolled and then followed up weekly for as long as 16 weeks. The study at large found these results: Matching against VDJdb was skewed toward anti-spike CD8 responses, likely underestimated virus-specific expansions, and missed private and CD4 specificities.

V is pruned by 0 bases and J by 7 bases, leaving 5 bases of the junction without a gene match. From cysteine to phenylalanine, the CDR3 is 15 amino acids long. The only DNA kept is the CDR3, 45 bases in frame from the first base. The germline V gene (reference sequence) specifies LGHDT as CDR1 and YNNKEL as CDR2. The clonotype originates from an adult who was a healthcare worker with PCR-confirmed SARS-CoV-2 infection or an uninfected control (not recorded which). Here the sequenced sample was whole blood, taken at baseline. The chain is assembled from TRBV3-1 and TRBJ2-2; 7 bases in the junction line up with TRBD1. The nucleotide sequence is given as TGTGCCAGCAGCCAAGAGACAGGGTCGGTCGGGGAGCTGTTTTTT. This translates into CASSQETGSVGELFF.